These 4 T cell receptor beta chains were all obtained from the same sample, sequenced in a study of T cells of healthy individuals. TCRdb re-derived calls from the 5' RACE reads in MiXCR, one entry per CDR3 protein. This table holds tens of thousands of distinct CDR3 sequences, 5% found once. All receptors derive from a female donor in good health.

This clonotype was detected many times. This rearrangement joins TRBV19 to TRBJ2-5, with a weak D call TRBD2 (5 bases). V was cut by 5 bases and J by 0 bases, with 19 bases left in between. Germline loops: CDR1 LNHDA, CDR2 SQIVND (reference sequence). The CDR3 runs to 17 residues. The CDR3 sequence is CASSFSLTGKHQETQYF. The CDR3 DNA is TGTGCCAGTAGTTTTTCTCTAACCGGGAAGCACCAAGAGACCCAGTACTTC. Together with reference TRBV19 and TRBJ2-5, the CDR3 gives the full variable domain: DGGITQSPKYLFRKEGQNVTLSCEQNLNHDAMYWYRQDPGQGLRLIYYSQIVNDFQKGDIAEGYSVSREKKESFPLTVTSAQKNPTAFYLCASSFSLTGKHQETQYFGPGTRLLVL.

The rearrangement joins TRBV7-3 to TRBJ1-1; 7 bases match TRBD1. This CDR3 spans 12 amino acids. CDR1 is SGHTA and CDR2 is FQGTGA in the germline V gene. Unmatched junction bases numbered 8, after V lost 5 bases and J lost 11 bases. This CDR3 reads CASSNTGVLAFF. In nucleotides, the CDR3 is TGTGCCAGCAGCAACACAGGGGTCCTCGCTTTCTTT.

The chain employs TRBV18 and TRBJ1-4, with TRBD1 identical over 10 bases. J lost 15 bases, V lost 3 bases, and 1 base had no gene match. The CDR3 covers 11 residues. The germline gives CDR1 KGHSH, CDR2 LQKENI. The CDR3 nucleotides are TGTGCCAGCTCACCGGGACAGGGGATGTTTTTT. This codes for CASSPGQGMFF.

This clonotype was detected many times. The V gene is TRBV5-1, the J gene TRBJ1-1, with D maybe TRBD1 (6 bases). CDR3 length: 15 amino acids. Germline assignment: CDR1 SGHRS and CDR2 YFSETQ. The germline V and J ends were trimmed by 4 bases and 4 bases, with 17 bases remaining between them. CDR3 protein: CASSPIPDRTTEAFF. The CDR3, as DNA: TGCGCCAGCAGCCCGATCCCCGACAGGACCACTGAAGCTTTCTTT.